This record concerns one T cell receptor (beta chain) sequence. Profiled with immunoSEQ multiplex PCR; TCRdb holds only in-frame clones, not every one. The sample has tens of thousands of clones, roughly 89% seen once. The data stem from a study of blood T cell repertoires in COVID-19. There are 15 residues in the CDR3. Germline V CDR1 and CDR2: SGHAT, FQNNGV. The V end was cut by 6 bases, the J end by 6 bases, with 18 bases between. What was sequenced was peripheral blood. The sequence was collected from an elderly man with acute or convalescent COVID-19. The V gene is TRBV11-2, the J gene TRBJ1-5; maybe TRBD1 (5 bases). CDR3 amino acids: CASSPGKGRGQPQHF. The CDR3 DNA is TGTGCCAGCAGTCCAGGGAAGGGAAGAGGTCAGCCCCAGCATTTT.